Following are 9 T cell receptor beta chains from one sample sequenced in a study of cytomegalovirus exposure and HLA in healthy donors. 60 Vbeta and 13 Jbeta primers were used in PCR. The assay was immunoSEQ multiplex PCR, and TCRdb's table has in-frame clones only and misses some. This sample has 200,000 to 250,000 clones, with about 88% found just once. Source material: PBMCs. All receptors come from a girl aged 2-10 years in good health and CMV-seronegative.

V gene TRBV18 combines with J gene TRBJ1-5; 8 nucleotides align to TRBD1. The CDR3 length is 14 residues. Germline trimming cut 6 bases from V and 2 bases from J; bases unmatched to any gene: 3. Germline V gene data show CDR1 as KGHSH and CDR2 as LQKENI. The CDR3 here is CASSPGQGNQPQHF. DNA for the CDR3: TGTGCCAGCTCGCCGGGACAGGGCAATCAGCCCCAGCATTTT.

J is TRBJ2-5 and V is TRBV20-1; D gene uncertain. The CDR3 has 11 amino acids. Trimming removed 6 bases from V and 2 bases from J, with 7 bases in between. CDR1 is DFQATT, CDR2 SNEGSKA, per germline (reference sequence). The CDR3 region has the DNA TGCAGTGCCCAGAAACAAGAGACCCAGTACTTC. Its translation is CSAQKQETQYF.

The gene calls are TRBV18 and TRBJ2-2, with 15 positions matching TRBD2. Germline V gene data show CDR1 as KGHSH and CDR2 as LQKENI. The length of the CDR3 is 18 residues. J gave up 2 bases and V 3 bases, and 4 bases lay outside the gene matches. CDR3 bases: TGTGCCAGCTCACCTCGGACTAGCGGGAGGGCTAACACCGGGGAGCTGTTTTTT. It is translated as CASSPRTSGRANTGELFF.

This clone was counted once. The V gene is TRBV5-6, the J gene TRBJ1-2, with TRBD1 matching 8 bases. V lost 0 bases to trimming and J lost 7 bases; unmatched junction nucleotides: 2. Germline V gene data show CDR1 as SGHDT and CDR2 as YYEEEE. This CDR3 has 13 amino acids. The CDR3 nucleotides are TGTGCCAGCAGCTTGGTACAGGGGGGTGGCTACACCTTC. Protein sequence: CASSLVQGGGYTF.

V gene TRBV4-2 combines with J gene TRBJ2-5; D is unclear. This CDR3 has 15 amino acids. Trimming cost V 2 bases and J 4 bases, with 14 bases left between them. CDR1 and CDR2 from the germline V gene are LGHNA and YNFKEQ. This CDR3 is CASSQISSRGETQYF. The CDR3 nucleotides are TGTGCCAGCAGCCAAATAAGCTCTAGAGGAGAGACCCAGTACTTC.

This sequence joins TRBV4-1 and TRBJ1-3, with D uncertain. Germline V gene sequence: CDR1 MGHRA, CDR2 YSYEKL. Trimming removed 0 bases from V and 0 bases from J, with 9 bases in between. The CDR3 totals 16 residues. CDR3 nucleotides: TGCGCCAGCAGCCAAGAGCAACACCTCTCTGGAAACACCATATATTTT. Translating gives CASSQEQHLSGNTIYF.

The chain carries TRBV5-6 and TRBJ1-2; TRBD1 matches 10 bases. The CDR3 has 17 residues. Germline trimming cut 3 bases from V and 4 bases from J; bases unmatched to any gene: 12. Germline V lookup: CDR1 SGHDT, CDR2 YYEEEE. This chain's CDR3 is CASSSGQGERGSYGYTF. CDR3 bases: TGTGCCAGCAGCTCCGGACAGGGGGAAAGGGGAAGCTATGGCTACACCTTC.

The rearrangement joins TRBV21-1 to TRBJ2-1; TRBD1 is the table's D call and was not checked against the DNA. TRBV21-1 is described as a pseudogene. The CDR3 sequence is 15 residues long. CDR3 DNA sequence: TGTGCCAGCAGCAACCTCCGGACAGGGATATATGAGCAGTTCTTC. Its translation is CASSNLRTGIYEQFF.

J is TRBJ1-1 and V is TRBV2; D is possibly TRBD1 (5 bases). V was shortened by 6 bases and J by 0 bases, with 11 bases between the two germline ends. Germline CDR1 reads SNHLY; CDR2 reads FYNNEI. The length of the CDR3 is 14 residues. In nucleotides, the CDR3 is TGTGCCAGCAGGCAACAGGACATGAACACTGAAGCTTTCTTT. It encodes CASRQQDMNTEAFF.